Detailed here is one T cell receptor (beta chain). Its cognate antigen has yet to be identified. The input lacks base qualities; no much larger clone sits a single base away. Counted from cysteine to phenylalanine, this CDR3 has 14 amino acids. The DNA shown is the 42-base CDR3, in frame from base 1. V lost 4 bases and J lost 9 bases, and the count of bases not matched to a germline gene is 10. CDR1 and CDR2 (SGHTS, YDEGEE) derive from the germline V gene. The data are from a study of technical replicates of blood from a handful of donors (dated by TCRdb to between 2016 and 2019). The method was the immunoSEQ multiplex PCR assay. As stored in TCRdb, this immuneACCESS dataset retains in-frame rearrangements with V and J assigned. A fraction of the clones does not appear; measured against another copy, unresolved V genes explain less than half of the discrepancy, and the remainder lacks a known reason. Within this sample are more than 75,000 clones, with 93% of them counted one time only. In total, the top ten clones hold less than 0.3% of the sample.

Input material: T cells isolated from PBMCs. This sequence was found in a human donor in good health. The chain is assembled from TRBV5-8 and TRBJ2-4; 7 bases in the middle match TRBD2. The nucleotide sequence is TGTGCCAGCAGCGGACCAGGGAGGGGAAGCATTCAGTACTTC. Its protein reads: CASSGPGRGSIQYF.